Below, 30 T cell receptor beta chains from the same sample are listed, as sequenced in a study of blood T cell repertoires in COVID-19. TCRdb keeps only in-frame clones here, not all; method: immunoSEQ multiplex PCR. The sample shows some 300,000 clones, more than 70% of them seen only once. The specimen was PBMCs or T cells enriched from blood (not recorded which). Every receptor here comes from a woman aged 55-75 years in a cohort exposed to, infected with or recovered from COVID-19 (not recorded which).

The chain combines TRBV6-5 with TRBJ2-7; D might be TRBD1 (8 bases). The CDR3 has 16 amino acids. Germline lookup yields CDR1 MNHEY and CDR2 SVGAGI. The V end was cut by 0 bases, the J end by 4 bases, with 16 bases between. The CDR3 spells CASSYSGQGLLYEQYF. The CDR3 DNA sequence: TGTGCCAGCAGTTACTCAGGACAGGGACTATTATACGAGCAGTACTTC.

The chain is built from TRBV19 and TRBJ2-3; a weak D match, TRBD2 (6 bases). The CDR3 length is 15 residues. The ends were cut back, 6 bases at V and 2 bases at J, with 15 bases in the middle. The germline V gene has CDR1 LNHDA and CDR2 SQIVND (reference sequence). CDR3 loop: CASSASGLSTDTQYF. CDR3 sequence (DNA): TGTGCCAGTAGCGCTTCGGGACTCTCCACAGATACGCAGTATTTT.

The chain combines TRBV14 with TRBJ2-7, with D possibly TRBD1 on 5 matching bases. The CDR3 runs 15 residues. Per germline, CDR1 SGHDN and CDR2 FVKESK. Between the trimmed V and J ends, which lost 0 bases and 3 bases, there was a span of 12 bases. The CDR3 reads CASSQDRTGSYEQYF. In DNA, the CDR3 is TGTGCCAGCAGCCAAGACCGAACAGGTAGCTACGAGCAGTACTTC.

CDR3 coding DNA: TGTGCCAGCAGTAACCCGGGGGGGCCCCAGCATTTT. Translation: CASSNPGGPQHF. This sequence joins TRBV6-5 and TRBJ1-5; D is possibly TRBD1 (5 bases). The CDR3 has 12 amino acids. Trimming shortened V by 5 bases and J by 9 bases, and 11 bases separated the two germline ends. Germline values: CDR1 MNHEY, CDR2 SVGAGI.

The J gene is TRBJ1-4, the V gene TRBV7-9; D remains unclear. From germline, CDR1 is SEHNR and CDR2 FQNEAQ (reference sequence). Trimming shortened V by 4 bases and J by 6 bases, and 12 bases separated the two germline ends. CDR3 length: 14 amino acids. CDR3 nucleotides: TGTGCCAGCAGCTCCTGGACGGGAGATGAAAAACTGTTTTTT. Its translation is CASSSWTGDEKLFF.

This clone showed up just a few times. This chain joins TRBV28 and TRBJ2-2; 10 bases match TRBD2. CDR1 and CDR2 (germline): MDHEN, SYDVKM. The CDR3 runs 18 residues. Unmatched junction bases numbered 13, after V lost 5 bases and J lost 4 bases. The DNA of the CDR3 is TGTGCCAGCAGTCCCCAGGCTAGCGGGAGATGGGGCACCGGGGAGCTGTTTTTT. This encodes CASSPQASGRWGTGELFF.

The chain has TRBV5-6 and TRBJ1-1, with 9 nucleotides matching TRBD1. Germline CDR1 is SGHDT and CDR2 is YYEEEE. The CDR3 runs 15 residues. V dropped 5 bases and J dropped 4; count of bases not matched to a gene: 9. The CDR3 DNA sequence: TGTGCCAGCAGTTCTCCGGGACAGGGACGCACTGAAGCTTTCTTT. This encodes CASSSPGQGRTEAFF.

This clone was seen a handful of times. The chain combines TRBV2 with TRBJ2-1; weak D call: TRBD2 (6 bases). The CDR3 totals 14 residues. Trimming shortened V by 1 base and J by 2 bases, and 6 bases separated the two germline ends. Germline V gene lookup returns CDR1 SNHLY and CDR2 FYNNEI. This chain's CDR3 is CASSEVAAYNEQFF. CDR3 nucleotide sequence: TGTGCCAGCAGTGAAGTAGCGGCCTACAATGAGCAGTTCTTC.

The chain employs TRBV14 and TRBJ1-1; no clear D gene. The CDR3 covers 13 residues. The germline gives CDR1 SGHDN, CDR2 FVKESK. The V end lost 7 bases, the J end lost 2 bases, and 11 bases lay between the germline ends. CDR3 loop: CASNGQSNTEAFF. CDR3 in DNA: TGTGCCAGCAATGGCCAGTCCAACACTGAAGCTTTCTTT.

The CDR3 DNA reads TGTGCCAGAAGCTCCCGCCGGGACAGGGGGCTCGAGCAGTACTTC. Translated, it gives CARSSRRDRGLEQYF. The V gene is TRBV7-5, the J gene TRBJ2-7; whether TRBD1, the table's D call, matches the DNA was not checked. TRBV7-5 is described as a pseudogene. The CDR3 is 15 residues long.

V and J are TRBV2 and TRBJ1-4; D gene unclear. Trimming removed 6 bases at V and 8 bases at J, with 19 bases between. CDR1 is SNHLY and CDR2 is FYNNEI in the germline V gene. The length of the CDR3 is 15 residues. The CDR3 protein is CASSGGPTSREKLFF. CDR3 nucleotides: TGTGCCAGCAGCGGCGGTCCAACCAGTCGCGAAAAACTGTTTTTT.

The chain joins TRBV9 to TRBJ2-1, with TRBD1 identical over 7 bases. The CDR3 is made up of 14 amino acids. In germline, CDR1 is SGDLS, CDR2 YYNGEE. Trimming took 2 bases from V and 5 from J; bases not matched to a gene: 4. CDR3 region: CASSVRQGNNEQFF. CDR3 sequence (DNA): TGTGCCAGCAGCGTTCGACAGGGTAACAATGAGCAGTTCTTC.

This chain connects TRBV19 to TRBJ1-1; D not certain. CDR1 is LNHDA and CDR2 is SQIVND in the germline V gene (reference sequence). The CDR3 covers 14 residues. Trimming took 2 bases from V and 0 from J, leaving 7 bases between them. The CDR3: CASSIMGVNTEAFF. DNA of the CDR3: TGTGCCAGTAGTATAATGGGCGTGAACACTGAAGCTTTCTTT.

This clone was seen once. V gene TRBV2 combines with J gene TRBJ1-6; D call uncertain. The CDR3 consists of 14 residues. The germline V gene has CDR1 SNHLY and CDR2 FYNNEI. V was clipped by 3 bases and J by 5 bases, with 8 bases between them. This chain's CDR3 is CASSDPRHNSPLHF. CDR3 coding DNA: TGTGCCAGCAGTGATCCGCGGCATAATTCACCCCTCCACTTT.

The genes are TRBV13 and TRBJ2-7; 11 nucleotides align to TRBD2. CDR1 and CDR2 from the germline V gene are PRHDT and FYEKMQ (reference sequence). The V and J ends lost 7 bases and 1 base, in that order; junction bases with no gene match: 6. The CDR3 totals 15 residues. CDR3 DNA: TGTGCCAGCACAGAGACTAGCGGGGCGTCCTACGAGCAGTACTTC. Protein: CASTETSGASYEQYF.

The chain uses TRBV10-3 and TRBJ2-3; the D gene is possibly TRBD2 (6 bases). CDR1 is ENHRY, CDR2 SYGVKD, per germline. The CDR3 covers 14 residues. Between the trimmed V and J ends, which lost 6 bases and 4 bases, there was a span of 14 bases. This chain's CDR3 is CAIRTAQRADTQYF. CDR3 DNA sequence: TGTGCCATCAGAACGGCCCAGCGGGCAGATACGCAGTATTTT.

Only one count was recorded for this clone. V usage is TRBV7-2 and J usage is TRBJ2-4; a weak D match, TRBD2 (5 bases). V was trimmed by 0 bases and J by 8 bases, leaving 14 bases between them. This CDR3 comprises 15 residues. CDR1 is SGHTA, CDR2 FQGNSA, per germline. In DNA form, the CDR3 reads TGTGCCAGCAGCTTAGCCGGCCGGGATTGGTACATTCAGTACTTC. Protein product: CASSLAGRDWYIQYF. Variable domain in full (rest from reference TRBV7-2 and TRBJ2-4): GAGVSQSPSNKVTEKGKDVELRCDPISGHTALYWYRQSLGQGLEFLIYFQGNSAPDKSGLPSDRFSAERTGGSVSTLTIQRTQQEDSAVYLCASSLAGRDWYIQYFGAGTRLSVL.

This clone appeared a single time. This sequence joins TRBV19 and TRBJ2-1, with 10 bases lining up with TRBD2. Germline values: CDR1 LNHDA, CDR2 SQIVND (reference sequence). Unmatched junction bases numbered 18, after V lost 10 bases and J lost 6 bases. This CDR3 has 17 residues. The CDR3 DNA reads as TGTGCCACTAAGGGGGGAAGCGGGAGGGCCTTAGGCAATGAGCAGTTCTTC. Protein product: CATKGGSGRALGNEQFF.

This chain's CDR3 is CASSQGQRGETQYF. The CDR3 DNA reads as TGTGCCAGCAGCCAAGGACAACGAGGGGAGACCCAGTACTTC. The gene calls are TRBV3-1 (or the pseudogene TRBV3-2) and TRBJ2-5, with D possibly TRBD2 on 5 matching bases. This CDR3 region has 14 residues. The germline gives CDR1 LGHDT, CDR2 YNNKEL (reference sequence). V was pared by 1 base and J by 5 bases, with 11 bases between.

This chain joins TRBV5-1 and TRBJ2-1, with 12 bases fitting TRBD2. Trimming cost V 3 bases and J 1 base; bases outside gene matches: 2. This CDR3 is built from 16 residues. Germline V gene sequence: CDR1 SGHRS, CDR2 YFSETQ. The CDR3 DNA follows: TGCGCCAGCAGCTCTAGCGGGAGGGATTCCTACAATGAGCAGTTCTTC. Protein product: CASSSSGRDSYNEQFF.

CDR3 nucleotides: TGCGCCAGCAGCGAAACAGTGAACACTGAAGCTTTCTTT. It translates to CASSETVNTEAFF. This chain joins TRBV4-3 and TRBJ1-1; D gene uncertain. The CDR3 covers 13 residues. Deletions cut 5 bases from V and 0 bases from J, with 7 bases between. From germline, CDR1 is LGHNA and CDR2 YSLEER.

The genes are TRBV30 and TRBJ1-2, with 9 bases matching TRBD1. The CDR3 contains 14 residues. Germline V gene sequence: CDR1 GTSNPN, CDR2 SVGIG (reference sequence). J lost 2 bases, V lost 8 bases, and 9 bases had no gene match. DNA for the CDR3: TGTGCCCGTAGCCCACAGGGGGCCAACTATGGCTACACCTTC. It translates to CARSPQGANYGYTF.

This clone was recorded only once. CDR3 bases: TGTGCCAGCAGCAAGGATCTGACAGGGTGGGCGAACACTGAAGCTTTCTTT. Its protein product is CASSKDLTGWANTEAFF. This chain uses TRBV21-1 with TRBJ1-1; the table's D call TRBD1 went unverified against the DNA. TRBV21-1 represents a pseudogene. This CDR3 comprises 17 residues.

The chain recombines TRBV28 with TRBJ2-2; 9 bases are shared with TRBD2. CDR3 length: 16 amino acids. With V trimmed by 2 bases and J by 4 bases, 5 bases remained unmatched. Germline V gene sequence: CDR1 MDHEN, CDR2 SYDVKM. The CDR3 is CASSLTLAGATGELFF. The CDR3 coding sequence is TGTGCCAGCAGTTTAACCTTAGCGGGAGCCACCGGGGAGCTGTTTTTT. Full variable domain (outside the CDR3, taken from reference TRBV28 and TRBJ2-2): DVKVTQSSRYLVKRTGEKVFLECVQDMDHENMFWYRQDPGLGLRLIYFSYDVKMKEKGDIPEGYSVSREKKERFSLILESASTNQTSMYLCASSLTLAGATGELFFGEGSRLTVL.

The chain couples TRBV7-3 to TRBJ1-1; D unclear. V was clipped by 5 bases and J by 0 bases, with 7 bases between them. The CDR3 length is 13 residues. CDR1 is SGHTA and CDR2 is FQGTGA in the germline V gene. The CDR3 sequence: CASSPTVNTEAFF. As DNA, the CDR3 is TGTGCCAGCAGCCCTACTGTGAACACTGAAGCTTTCTTT.

The V gene is TRBV9, the J gene TRBJ1-6; 7 positions agree with TRBD1. Germline CDR1 reads SGDLS; CDR2 reads YYNGEE. CDR3 length equals 14 residues. The junction had 5 bases not matched to a gene; V was cut back by 0 bases and J by 11 bases. CDR3 amino acids: CASSVDPGTAPLHF. The CDR3 DNA sequence: TGTGCCAGCAGCGTAGATCCGGGGACAGCACCCCTCCACTTT.

DNA of the CDR3: TGTGCCAGTAGTATGGGACAGGGGATCAAGACCCAGTACTTC. This sequence encodes CASSMGQGIKTQYF. The chain combines TRBV19 with TRBJ2-5; TRBD1 agrees at 10 bases. The germline CDR1 and CDR2 sequences are LNHDA and SQIVND (reference sequence). This CDR3 is 14 amino acids long. Losses at the gene ends were 3 bases for V and 6 bases for J; bases not matched to a gene: 4.

J is TRBJ1-2 and V is TRBV27, with 7 nucleotides matching TRBD1. V gave up 2 bases and J gave up 4 bases; unmatched junction bases: 4. The CDR3 sequence is 14 residues long. Germline V gene sequence: CDR1 MNHEY, CDR2 SMNVEV (reference sequence). The CDR3 DNA is TGTGCCAGCAGTTTAGGGGCAGGGGGCTATGGCTACACCTTC. Translating it yields CASSLGAGGYGYTF.

CDR3 in amino acids: CASSLGGATYEQYF. The CDR3 bases are TGTGCCAGCAGTTTGGGAGGGGCCACCTACGAGCAGTACTTC. The gene calls are TRBV27 and TRBJ2-7; the match to TRBD2 covers 7 bases. The CDR3 is 14 residues long. The V gene end was trimmed by 3 bases and the J gene end by 2 bases; junction bases not matched to a gene: 4. Per germline, CDR1 MNHEY and CDR2 SMNVEV (reference sequence).

The rearrangement joins TRBV6-6 to TRBJ2-7, with D possibly TRBD2 on 5 matching bases. The CDR3 spans 14 residues. The V gene lost 5 bases and the J gene lost 3 bases, with 14 bases spanning the gap. Germline CDR1 is MNHNY and CDR2 is SVGAGI (reference sequence). The DNA of the CDR3 is TGTGCCAGCAGTCTACCCCCTGGGAGCTACGAGCAGTACTTC. Residues: CASSLPPGSYEQYF.